Sequencing of this TCR beta chain was carried out in a study of CD8+ T cells in alopecia areata. For the study at large: Oral tofacitinib, 5 to 10 mg twice daily, was given in an open-label trial. Study conclusions and caveats: Numerous expanded lesional clones remained in scalp and blood during tofacitinib.

As to this clone: Antigen specificity is unknown.

RNA was isolated and reverse transcribed to cDNA, the sequencing template. Produced via immunoSEQ multiplex PCR; TCRdb's table is partial and in-frame only. The sample includes approximately 280,000 clones, roughly 64% of them seen just once. Treatment here: oral pan-JAK inhibitor, 5-10 mg twice daily. The investigators collected lesional scalp punch biopsies and peripheral blood from alopecia areata patients. PBMCs served as the source from which CD4+ and CD8+ T cells were sorted. This TCR was sampled from a human donor with alopecia areata. The sequences come from CD4+ T cells sorted from blood, collected at week 24, from a patient treated with tofacitinib.

The CDR3 loop reads CASGNGREETQYF. In nucleotides, the CDR3 is TGTGCCAGCGGGAACGGGCGTGAAGAGACCCAGTACTTC. The gene calls are TRBV2 and TRBJ2-5; unclear D gene. V was cut by 8 bases and J by 3 bases, with 13 bases left in between. Germline V CDR1 and CDR2: SNHLY, FYNNEI. The CDR3 has 13 amino acids.